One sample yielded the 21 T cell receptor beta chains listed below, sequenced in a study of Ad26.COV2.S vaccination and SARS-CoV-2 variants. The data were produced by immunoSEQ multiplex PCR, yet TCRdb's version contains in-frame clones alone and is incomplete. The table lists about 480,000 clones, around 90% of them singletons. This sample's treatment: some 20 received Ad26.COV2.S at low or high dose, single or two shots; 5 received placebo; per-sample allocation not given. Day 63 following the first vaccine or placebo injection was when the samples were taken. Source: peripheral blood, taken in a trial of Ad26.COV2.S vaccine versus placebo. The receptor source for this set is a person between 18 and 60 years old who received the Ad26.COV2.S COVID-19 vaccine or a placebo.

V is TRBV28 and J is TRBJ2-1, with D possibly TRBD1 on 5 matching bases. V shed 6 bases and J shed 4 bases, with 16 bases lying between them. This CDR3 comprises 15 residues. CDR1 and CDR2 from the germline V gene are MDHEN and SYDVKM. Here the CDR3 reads CASSTQGPIYNEQFF. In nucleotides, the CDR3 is TGTGCCAGCAGCACCCAGGGTCCAATTTACAATGAGCAGTTCTTC.

The CDR3 sequence is CASSLRMSYNEQFF. The CDR3 DNA follows: TGTGCCAGCAGTCTCAGAATGTCCTACAATGAGCAGTTCTTC. This sequence joins TRBV2 and TRBJ2-1; D not resolved. Germline assignment: CDR1 SNHLY and CDR2 FYNNEI. V dropped 5 bases and J dropped 1 base, with 9 bases sitting between them. This CDR3 region has 14 residues.

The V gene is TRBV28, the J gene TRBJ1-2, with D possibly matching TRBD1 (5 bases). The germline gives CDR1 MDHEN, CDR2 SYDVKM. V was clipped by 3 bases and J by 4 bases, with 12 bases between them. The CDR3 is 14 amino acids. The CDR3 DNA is TGTGCCAGCAGTTTGATCGGGGCGGGCTATGGCTACACCTTC. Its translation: CASSLIGAGYGYTF.

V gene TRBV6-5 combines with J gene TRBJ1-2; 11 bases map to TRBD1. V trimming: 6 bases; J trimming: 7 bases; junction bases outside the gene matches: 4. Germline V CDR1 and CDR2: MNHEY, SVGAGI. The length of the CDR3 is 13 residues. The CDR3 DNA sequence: TGTGCCAGCAGCAAGGACAGGGGGCTTGGCTACACCTTC. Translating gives CASSKDRGLGYTF.

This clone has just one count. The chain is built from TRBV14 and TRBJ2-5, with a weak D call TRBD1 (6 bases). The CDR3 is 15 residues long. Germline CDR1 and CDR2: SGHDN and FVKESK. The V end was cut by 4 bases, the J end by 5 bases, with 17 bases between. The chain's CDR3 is CASSRRQGPLETQYF. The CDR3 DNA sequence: TGTGCCAGCAGCCGTCGGCAGGGGCCGTTGGAGACCCAGTACTTC. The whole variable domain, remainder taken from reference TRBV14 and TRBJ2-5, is EAGVTQFPSHSVIEKGQTVTLRCDPISGHDNLYWYRRVMGKEIKFLLHFVKESKQDESGMPNNRFLAERTGGTYSTLKVQPAELEDSGVYFCASSRRQGPLETQYFGPGTRLLVL.

The CDR3 nucleotides read TGTGCCAGCAGCCCCGGGATCGGCCGCTATGGCTACACCTTC. Its protein product is CASSPGIGRYGYTF. V usage is TRBV6-5 and J usage is TRBJ1-2; no clear D. Trimming removed 6 bases from V and 4 bases from J, with 15 bases in between. CDR3 length: 14 residues. The germline V gene encodes CDR1 MNHEY and CDR2 SVGAGI.

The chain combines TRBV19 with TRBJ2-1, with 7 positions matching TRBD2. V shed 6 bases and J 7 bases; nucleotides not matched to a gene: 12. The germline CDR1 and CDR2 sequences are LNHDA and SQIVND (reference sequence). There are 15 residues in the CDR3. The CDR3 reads CASRGRLADGNEQFF. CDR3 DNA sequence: TGTGCCAGTAGAGGTCGGCTAGCGGATGGTAATGAGCAGTTCTTC.

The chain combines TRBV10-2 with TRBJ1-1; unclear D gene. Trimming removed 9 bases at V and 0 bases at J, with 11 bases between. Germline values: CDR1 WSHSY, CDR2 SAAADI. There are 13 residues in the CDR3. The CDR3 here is CASCGLMNTEAFF. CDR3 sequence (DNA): TGCGCCAGTTGCGGCCTCATGAACACTGAAGCTTTCTTT.

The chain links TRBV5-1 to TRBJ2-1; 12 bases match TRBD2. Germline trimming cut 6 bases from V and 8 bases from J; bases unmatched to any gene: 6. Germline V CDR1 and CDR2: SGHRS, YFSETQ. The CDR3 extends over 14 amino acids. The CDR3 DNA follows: TGCGCCAGCAAGACTAGCGGGAGACACGATGAGCAGTTCTTC. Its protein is CASKTSGRHDEQFF.

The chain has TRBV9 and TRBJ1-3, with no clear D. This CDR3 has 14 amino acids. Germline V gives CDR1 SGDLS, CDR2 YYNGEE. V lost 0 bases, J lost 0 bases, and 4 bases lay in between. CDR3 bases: TGTGCCAGCAGCGTAGACCTCTCTGGAAACACCATATATTTT. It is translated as CASSVDLSGNTIYF.

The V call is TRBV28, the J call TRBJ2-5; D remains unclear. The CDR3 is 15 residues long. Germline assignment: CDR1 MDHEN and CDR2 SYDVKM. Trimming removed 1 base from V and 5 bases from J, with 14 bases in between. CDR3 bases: TGTGCCAGCAGTTTATTTCGAGTAGCTAGGGAGACCCAGTACTTC. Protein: CASSLFRVARETQYF.

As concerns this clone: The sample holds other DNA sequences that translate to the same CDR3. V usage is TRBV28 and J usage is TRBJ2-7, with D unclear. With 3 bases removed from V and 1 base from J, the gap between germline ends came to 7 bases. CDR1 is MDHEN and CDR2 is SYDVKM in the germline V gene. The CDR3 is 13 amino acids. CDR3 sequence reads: CASSLSISYEQYF. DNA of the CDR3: TGTGCCAGCAGTTTGTCTATATCCTACGAGCAGTACTTC.

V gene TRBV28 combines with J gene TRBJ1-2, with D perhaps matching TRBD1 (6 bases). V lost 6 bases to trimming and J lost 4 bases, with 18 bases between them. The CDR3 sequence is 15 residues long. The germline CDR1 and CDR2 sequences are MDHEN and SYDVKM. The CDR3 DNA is TGTGCCAGCAGGGTGGGGGGCGCAGGGTCCTATGGCTACACCTTC. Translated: CASRVGGAGSYGYTF.

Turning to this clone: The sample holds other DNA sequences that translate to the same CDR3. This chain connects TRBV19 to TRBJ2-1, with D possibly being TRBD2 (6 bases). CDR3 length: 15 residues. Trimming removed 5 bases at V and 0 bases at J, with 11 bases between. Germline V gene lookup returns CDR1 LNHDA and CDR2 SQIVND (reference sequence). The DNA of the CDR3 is TGTGCCAGTAGTGTCCTCGGGGGCTCCTACAATGAGCAGTTCTTC. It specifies CASSVLGGSYNEQFF.

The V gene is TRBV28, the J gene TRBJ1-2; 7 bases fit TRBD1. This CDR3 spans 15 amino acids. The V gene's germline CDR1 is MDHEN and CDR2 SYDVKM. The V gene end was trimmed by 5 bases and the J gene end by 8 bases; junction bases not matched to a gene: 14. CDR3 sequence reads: CASSPNIGTASGYTF. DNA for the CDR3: TGTGCCAGCAGTCCTAATATCGGGACAGCCAGCGGCTACACCTTC.

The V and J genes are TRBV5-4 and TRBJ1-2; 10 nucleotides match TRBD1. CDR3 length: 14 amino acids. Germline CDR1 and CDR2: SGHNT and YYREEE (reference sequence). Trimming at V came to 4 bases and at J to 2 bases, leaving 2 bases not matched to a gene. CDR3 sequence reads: CASSPDRGNYGYTF. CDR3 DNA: TGTGCCAGCAGCCCGGACAGGGGGAACTATGGCTACACCTTC.

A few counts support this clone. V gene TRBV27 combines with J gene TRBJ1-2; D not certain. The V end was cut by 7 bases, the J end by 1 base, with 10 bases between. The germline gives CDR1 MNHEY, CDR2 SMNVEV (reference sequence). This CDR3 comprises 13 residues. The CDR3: CASIVGINYGYTF. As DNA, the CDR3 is TGTGCCAGCATCGTGGGCATTAACTATGGCTACACCTTC.

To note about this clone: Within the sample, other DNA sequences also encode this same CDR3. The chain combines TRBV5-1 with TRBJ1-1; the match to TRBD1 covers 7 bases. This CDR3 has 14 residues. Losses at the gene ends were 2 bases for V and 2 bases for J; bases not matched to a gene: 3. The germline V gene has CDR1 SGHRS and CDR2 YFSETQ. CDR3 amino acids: CASSLGTANTEAFF. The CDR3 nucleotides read TGCGCCAGCAGCTTAGGGACAGCAAACACTGAAGCTTTCTTT.

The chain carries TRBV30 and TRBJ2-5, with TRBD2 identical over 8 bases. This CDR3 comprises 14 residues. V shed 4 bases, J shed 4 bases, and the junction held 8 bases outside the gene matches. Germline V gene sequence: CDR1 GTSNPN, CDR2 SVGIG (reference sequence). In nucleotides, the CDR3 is TGTGCCTGGAATTTCGGGAGGGCCCGAGAGACCCAGTACTTC. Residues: CAWNFGRARETQYF.

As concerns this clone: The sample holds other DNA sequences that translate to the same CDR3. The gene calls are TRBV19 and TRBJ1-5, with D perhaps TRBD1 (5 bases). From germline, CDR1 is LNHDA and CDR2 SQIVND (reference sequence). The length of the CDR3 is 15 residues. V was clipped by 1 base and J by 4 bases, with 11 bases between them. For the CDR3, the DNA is TGTGCCAGTAGTATAGGGGCGGGGGGGAATCAGCCCCAGCATTTT. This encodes CASSIGAGGNQPQHF.

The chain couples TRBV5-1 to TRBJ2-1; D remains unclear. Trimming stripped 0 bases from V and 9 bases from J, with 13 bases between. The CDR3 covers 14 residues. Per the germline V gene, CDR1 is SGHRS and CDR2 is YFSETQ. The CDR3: CASSLADASGEQFF. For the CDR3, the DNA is TGCGCCAGCAGCTTGGCGGACGCTTCCGGTGAGCAGTTCTTC.